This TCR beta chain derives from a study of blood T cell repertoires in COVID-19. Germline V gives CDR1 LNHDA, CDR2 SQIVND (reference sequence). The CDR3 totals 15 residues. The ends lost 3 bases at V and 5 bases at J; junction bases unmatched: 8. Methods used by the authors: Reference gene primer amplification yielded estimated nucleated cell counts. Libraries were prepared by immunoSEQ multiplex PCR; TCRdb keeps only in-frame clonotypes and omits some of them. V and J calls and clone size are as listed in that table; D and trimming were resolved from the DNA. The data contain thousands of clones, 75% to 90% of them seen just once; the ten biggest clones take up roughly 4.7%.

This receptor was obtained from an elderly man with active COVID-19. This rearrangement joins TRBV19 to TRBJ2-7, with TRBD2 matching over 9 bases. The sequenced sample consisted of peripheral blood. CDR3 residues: CASSIGTSPLDEQYF. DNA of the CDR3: TGTGCCAGTAGTATCGGGACTAGCCCACTCGACGAGCAGTACTTC.